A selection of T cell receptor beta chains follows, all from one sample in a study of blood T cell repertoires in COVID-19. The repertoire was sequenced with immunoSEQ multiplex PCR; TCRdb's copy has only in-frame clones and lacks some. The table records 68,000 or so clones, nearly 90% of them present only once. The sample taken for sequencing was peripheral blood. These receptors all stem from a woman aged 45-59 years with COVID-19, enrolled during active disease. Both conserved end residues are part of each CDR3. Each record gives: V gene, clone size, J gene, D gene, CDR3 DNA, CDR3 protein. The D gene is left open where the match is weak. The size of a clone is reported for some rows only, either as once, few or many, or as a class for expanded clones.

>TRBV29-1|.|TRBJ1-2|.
TGCAGCGTTGAAGCCCCGGACAGCTATGGCTACACCTTC
CSVEAPDSYGYTF
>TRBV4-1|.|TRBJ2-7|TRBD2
TGCGCCAGCAGCCAAGGGGGGACTACTCATAATCCCTACGAGCAGTACTTC
CASSQGGTTHNPYEQYF
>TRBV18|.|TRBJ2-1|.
TGTGCCAGCTCACCAAGAACGGATGAGCAGTTCTTC
CASSPRTDEQFF
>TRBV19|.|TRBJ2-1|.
TGTGCCAGTAGTAGGGCGGGGACGTCTTACAATGAGCAGTTCTTC
CASSRAGTSYNEQFF
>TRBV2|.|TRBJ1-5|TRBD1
TGTGCCAGCAGTGAAGAGATTTCAGGGACAGGGGCGCCCCAGCATTTT
CASSEEISGTGAPQHF
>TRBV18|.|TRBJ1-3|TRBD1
TGTGCCAGCTCACCGACAGGGGATTCTGGAAACACCATATATTTT
CASSPTGDSGNTIYF
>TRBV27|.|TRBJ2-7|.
TGTGCCAGCAGTCCTTTGGGGCCCTCCTCCTACGAGCAGTACTTC
CASSPLGPSSYEQYF
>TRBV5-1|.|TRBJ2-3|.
TGCGCCAGCAGCTTGTTTATCACAGATACGCAGTATTTT
CASSLFITDTQYF
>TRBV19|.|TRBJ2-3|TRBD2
TGTGCCAGTAGTGTCAGGACTAGCGGCACAGATACGCAGTATTTT
CASSVRTSGTDTQYF
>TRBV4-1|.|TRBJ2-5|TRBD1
TGCGCCAGCAGCCCGAACCCGGGACAGGGGACGGAGACCCAGTACTTC
CASSPNPGQGTETQYF
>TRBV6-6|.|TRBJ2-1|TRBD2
TGTGCCTGCACCCCGCCGGGACTAGCGTTCAATGAGCAGTTCTTC
CACTPPGLAFNEQFF
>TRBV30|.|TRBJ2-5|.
TGTGCCTGGAGTCCCCGGAGACTCCTACCCGACCAAGAGACCCAGTACTTC
CAWSPRRLLPDQETQYF
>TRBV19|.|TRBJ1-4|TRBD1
TGTGCCAGTATCAGGACAGGCAGGCCTAATGAAAAACTGTTTTTT
CASIRTGRPNEKLFF
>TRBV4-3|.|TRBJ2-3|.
TGCGCCAGCAGCCAAGGCGGGGTCTACACAGATACGCAGTATTTT
CASSQGGVYTDTQYF
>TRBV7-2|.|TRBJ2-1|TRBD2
TGTGCCAGCAGCTCATCCGGGACTAGCGGGAGGGGACGCCATACGCAGTTCTTC
CASSSSGTSGRGRHTQFF
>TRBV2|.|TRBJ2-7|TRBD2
TGTGCCAGCATTAGGACTAGAGGGGCCTACGAGCAGTACTTC
CASIRTRGAYEQYF
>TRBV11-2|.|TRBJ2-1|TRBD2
TGTGCCAGCAGCACCGGGACTAGCGCCTCCGGGGAGCAGTTCTTC
CASSTGTSASGEQFF
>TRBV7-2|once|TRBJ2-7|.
TGTGCCAGCGGAAATGGTCCAGGACAGAGTAACTACGAGCAGTACTTC
CASGNGPGQSNYEQYF
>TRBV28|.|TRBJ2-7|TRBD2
TGTGCCAGCAGTTCCCCCCGGACTAGCGGGATCCGCGAGCAGTACTTC
CASSSPRTSGIREQYF
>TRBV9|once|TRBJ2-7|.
TGTGCCAGCAGCAGGGGCGCCAGGGTCGAGCAGTACTTC
CASSRGARVEQYF
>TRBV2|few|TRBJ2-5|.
TGTGCCAGCAGTCCCGGGTCCCGCCGAGGGAGGTCTGGCCCGGTCCTGGGTGAGACCCAGTACTTC
CASSPGSRRGRSGPVLGETQYF
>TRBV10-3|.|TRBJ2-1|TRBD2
TGTGCCACCAGGGGATCTAGGACTAGCGGGAGAGGTGAGCAGTTCTTC
CATRGSRTSGRGEQFF
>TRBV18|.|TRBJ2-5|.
TGTGCCAGCTCACCAGTTACAGGGACCCAAGAGACCCAGTACTTC
CASSPVTGTQETQYF
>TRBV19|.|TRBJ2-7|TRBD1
TGTGCCAGTAGTATGTCCGGACAGGGTTCCTACGAGCAGTACTTC
CASSMSGQGSYEQYF
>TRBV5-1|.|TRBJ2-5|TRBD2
TGCGCCAGCAGCTTGGTATTAGCGGGAGGGGGGAAGACCCAGTACTTC
CASSLVLAGGGKTQYF
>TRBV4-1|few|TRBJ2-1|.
TGCGCCAGCAGCTGGGGCGGCGGGAAAGATGAGCAGTTCTTC
CASSWGGGKDEQFF
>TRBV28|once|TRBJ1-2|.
TGTGCCACATCCGGGACACCATATGGCTACACCTTC
CATSGTPYGYTF
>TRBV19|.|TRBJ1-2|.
TGTGCCAGTAGTACCCCAAGACATTCTCTCTATGGCTACACCTTC
CASSTPRHSLYGYTF
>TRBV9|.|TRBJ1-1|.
TGTGCCAGCAGCGGAACGAAGGGGTTGAACACTGAAGCTTTCTTT
CASSGTKGLNTEAFF
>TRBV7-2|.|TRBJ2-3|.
TGTGCCAGCAGCTTAGCTTCCCAGGCCCTCACAGATACGCAGTATTTT
CASSLASQALTDTQYF
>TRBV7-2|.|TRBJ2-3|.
TGTGCCAGCAGCCCAGGTGGGAGCACAGATACGCAGTATTTT
CASSPGGSTDTQYF
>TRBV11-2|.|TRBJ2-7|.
TGTGCCAGCAGCTCTGCCTACGAGCAGTACTTC
CASSSAYEQYF